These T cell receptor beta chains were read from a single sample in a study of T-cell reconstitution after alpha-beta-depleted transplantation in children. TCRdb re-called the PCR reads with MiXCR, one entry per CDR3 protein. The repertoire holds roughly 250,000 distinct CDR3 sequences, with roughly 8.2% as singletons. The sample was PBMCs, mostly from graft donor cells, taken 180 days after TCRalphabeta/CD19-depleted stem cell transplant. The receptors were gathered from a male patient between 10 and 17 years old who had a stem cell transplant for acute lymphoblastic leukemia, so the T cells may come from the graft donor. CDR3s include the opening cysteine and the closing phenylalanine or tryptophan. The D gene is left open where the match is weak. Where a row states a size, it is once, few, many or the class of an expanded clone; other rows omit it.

CASSLEGQAYNEQFF	TGTGCCAGCAGCTTAGAGGGACAGGCCTACAATGAGCAGTTCTTC	TRBJ2-1	TRBV7-8	TRBD1	many
CASSQSLLALVSTDTQYF	TGTGCCAGCAGCCAAAGTCTCCTAGCCCTAGTATCCACAGATACGCAGTATTTT	TRBJ2-3	TRBV3-1	NA	few
CASSPRDRPETQYF	TGTGCCAGCAGCCCCCGGGACAGGCCCGAGACCCAGTACTTC	TRBJ2-5	TRBV7-9	TRBD1	many
CASSSLGGLLGTDTQYF	TGCGCCAGCAGCTCCCTAGGGGGGCTATTAGGCACAGATACGCAGTATTTT	TRBJ2-3	TRBV5-1	NA	many
CASRPGLAGVQETQYF	TGTGCCAGCAGACCCGGACTAGCGGGGGTCCAAGAGACCCAGTACTTC	TRBJ2-5	TRBV6-1	TRBD2	many
CASSPRTAYSYEQYF	TGTGCCAGCAGCCCGCGGACAGCCTACTCCTACGAGCAGTACTTC	TRBJ2-7	TRBV7-3	NA	many
CASSGNGGRGETQYF	TGTGCCAGCAGCGGGAATGGCGGGAGAGGTGAGACCCAGTACTTC	TRBJ2-5	TRBV9	TRBD2	many
CASSPGTGGRNQPQHF	TGTGCCAGCAGTCCCGGGACAGGGGGCCGAAATCAGCCCCAGCATTTT	TRBJ1-5	TRBV6-2/TRBV6-3	TRBD1	many
CASSLVGRREQYF	TGCGCCAGCAGCTTGGTCGGGCGTCGCGAGCAGTACTTC	TRBJ2-7	TRBV5-1	NA	many
CSARESAKTQYF	TGCAGTGCTAGAGAGTCAGCGAAGACCCAGTACTTC	TRBJ2-5	TRBV20-1	NA	many
CASSPDRGRSNTEAFF	TGTGCCAGCAGCCCAGACAGGGGCCGGTCGAACACTGAAGCTTTCTTT	TRBJ1-1	TRBV12-3/TRBV12-4	TRBD1	many
CASSPYPGTANYEQYF	TGTGCCAGCAGCCCCTACCCCGGGACCGCTAACTACGAGCAGTACTTC	TRBJ2-7	TRBV7-6	NA	many
CASSSGTSGGQETQYF	TGTGCCAGCAGCTCCGGGACTAGCGGGGGCCAAGAGACCCAGTACTTC	TRBJ2-5	TRBV11-2	TRBD2	many
CASSLVPLSGELFF	TGTGCCAGCAGCTTGGTGCCCCTCTCCGGGGAGCTGTTTTTT	TRBJ2-2	TRBV5-5	NA	NA
CSARDSGQGDTQYF	TGCAGTGCTAGAGATTCTGGACAGGGAGATACGCAGTATTTT	TRBJ2-3	TRBV20-1	TRBD1	many
CSAVFPGGGGAGNEQFF	TGCAGTGCCGTATTCCCTGGGGGAGGGGGCGCGGGGAATGAGCAGTTCTTC	TRBJ2-1	TRBV20-1	NA	many
CASNSQGYEQYF	TGTGCCAGCAATTCCCAGGGTTACGAGCAGTACTTC	TRBJ2-7	TRBV7-9	NA	many
CASSLTGGLEQYF	TGCGCCAGCAGCTTGACGGGGGGGCTTGAGCAGTACTTC	TRBJ2-7	TRBV5-1	TRBD2	many
CASSSGRGLAEQYF	TGTGCCAGCAGCTCCGGGCGGGGGCTGGCCGAGCAGTACTTC	TRBJ2-7	TRBV7-6	NA	many
CASSPPGTPHTDTQYF	TGTGCCAGCAGCCCGCCCGGGACACCCCACACAGATACGCAGTATTTT	TRBJ2-3	TRBV5-5	NA	few
CASSYLGAGVGPDTQYF	TGTGCCAGCAGTTACCTCGGAGCGGGAGTGGGTCCAGATACGCAGTATTTT	TRBJ2-3	TRBV6-5	TRBD2	many
CASSLAERGSEQFF	TGCGCCAGCAGCTTGGCCGAGAGAGGGAGTGAGCAGTTCTTC	TRBJ2-1	TRBV5-1	NA	many
CASSHPGGPTGELFF	TGTGCCAGCAGCCACCCGGGGGGGCCCACCGGGGAGCTGTTTTTT	TRBJ2-2	TRBV5-5	TRBD2	many
CSARKRLGQGAGLAVFNEQFF	TGCAGTGCTAGGAAGAGGTTGGGACAGGGGGCAGGACTAGCGGTTTTCAATGAGCAGTTCTTC	TRBJ2-1	TRBV20-1	TRBD1	many
CASSELAGEFYEQYF	TGCGCCAGCAGCGAACTAGCGGGGGAGTTCTACGAGCAGTACTTC	TRBJ2-7	TRBV5-1	TRBD2	many
CASSPPNAGANVLTF	TGTGCCAGCTCACCACCTAACGCTGGGGCCAACGTCCTGACTTTC	TRBJ2-6	TRBV18	NA	many
CASSTGLAGPLVWPDTQYF	TGTGCCAGCAGTACGGGACTAGCGGGACCGTTGGTATGGCCAGATACGCAGTATTTT	TRBJ2-3	TRBV2	TRBD2	many
CASSQERSVGGYTF	TGTGCCAGCAGCCAGGAACGATCCGTTGGGGGCTACACCTTC	TRBJ1-2	TRBV14	NA	many
CASSLTPGSDYEQYF	TGTGCCAGCAGCCTCACTCCCGGGAGCGACTACGAGCAGTACTTC	TRBJ2-7	TRBV5-4	NA	few
CASGGSKDGELFF	TGTGCCAGCGGGGGATCTAAAGACGGGGAGCTGTTTTTT	TRBJ2-2	TRBV2	NA	many
CASSYSGANVLTF	TGTGCCAGCAGTTATTCTGGGGCCAACGTCCTGACTTTC	TRBJ2-6	TRBV6-5	NA	many
CASSQDRVTFF	TGCGCCAGCAGCCAAGATCGAGTAACTTTCTTT	TRBJ1-1	TRBV4-1	NA	many
CASSAVGRSGNTIYF	TGTGCCAGCAGTGCTGTGGGACGCTCTGGAAACACCATATATTTT	TRBJ1-3	TRBV28	NA	many
CASSFPLPSSYEQYF	TGTGCCAGCAGTTTTCCCCTCCCCTCTTCCTACGAGCAGTACTTC	TRBJ2-7	TRBV28	NA	many
CASKGTSGFTGELFF	TGTGCCAGCAAGGGGACTAGCGGGTTCACCGGGGAGCTGTTTTTT	TRBJ2-2	TRBV28	TRBD2	many
CASRRTSGPYEQYF	TGTGCCAGCCGTAGGACTAGCGGGCCCTACGAGCAGTACTTC	TRBJ2-7	TRBV7-2	TRBD2	many
CASSLGSGETQYF	TGCGCCAGCAGCTTAGGTAGCGGGGAGACCCAGTACTTC	TRBJ2-5	TRBV5-1	TRBD2	many
CASSTPGQTYEQYF	TGTGCCAGCAGTACGCCGGGACAGACCTACGAGCAGTACTTC	TRBJ2-7	TRBV6-2/TRBV6-3	TRBD1	many
CASSLLGPTGELFF	TGCGCCAGCAGCTTGTTAGGGCCCACCGGGGAGCTGTTTTTT	TRBJ2-2	TRBV5-1	NA	many
CSAIKADKSSYEQYF	TGCAGTGCCATCAAAGCGGACAAGAGCTCCTACGAGCAGTACTTC	TRBJ2-7	TRBV20-1	NA	many
CASSVGQYKETQYF	TGTGCCAGCAGCGTAGGACAGTACAAAGAGACCCAGTACTTC	TRBJ2-5	TRBV2	NA	many
CASSLWAGSISGANVLTF	TGTGCCAGCAGTTTATGGGCAGGGTCGATCTCTGGGGCCAACGTCCTGACTTTC	TRBJ2-6	TRBV27	NA	few
CASRKGGVGDYGYTF	TGTGCCAGCAGAAAAGGGGGCGTTGGGGACTATGGCTACACCTTC	TRBJ1-2	TRBV25-1	TRBD1	many
CASSQVPSGALFF	TGTGCCAGCAGCCAAGTCCCCTCGGGGGCGCTGTTTTTT	TRBJ2-2	TRBV3-1	NA	NA
CSASGPQGDTQYF	TGCAGTGCTTCGGGACCACAGGGAGATACGCAGTATTTT	TRBJ2-3	TRBV20-1	NA	many
CASSSYRTANTEAFF	TGTGCCAGCAGTTCGTATAGGACAGCGAACACTGAAGCTTTCTTT	TRBJ1-1	TRBV28	NA	many
CASSLGSVEKLFF	TGTGCCAGCAGCCTTGGTTCAGTTGAAAAACTGTTTTTT	TRBJ1-4	TRBV7-2	NA	many
CASSSASVGETQYF	TGTGCCAGCAGTTCCGCTAGCGTTGGGGAGACCCAGTACTTC	TRBJ2-5	TRBV28	NA	many
CASSQDRSRYTEAFF	TGTGCCAGCAGCCAAGATAGGTCCCGGTACACTGAAGCTTTCTTT	TRBJ1-1	TRBV14	NA	many
CSATILVSYNEQFF	TGCAGTGCTACTATACTAGTCTCCTACAATGAGCAGTTCTTC	TRBJ2-1	TRBV20-1	NA	NA
CASSSDLAGGTDTQYF	TGTGCCAGCAGTTCCGACCTAGCGGGAGGCACAGATACGCAGTATTTT	TRBJ2-3	TRBV6-5	TRBD2	many
CASSYRGQSGYTF	TGTGCCAGCAGCTACAGGGGGCAGAGTGGCTACACCTTC	TRBJ1-2	TRBV7-6	TRBD1	many
CASWTGDARWEQYF	TGTGCCAGCTGGACAGGCGATGCCCGTTGGGAGCAGTACTTC	TRBJ2-7	TRBV28	TRBD1	many
CASSRLSANTGELFF	TGTGCCAGCAGCCGACTCTCCGCGAACACCGGGGAGCTGTTTTTT	TRBJ2-2	TRBV4-2	NA	many
CSARLTDTQYF	TGCAGTGCTCGTCTCACAGATACGCAGTATTTT	TRBJ2-3	TRBV20-1	NA	many
CASSYPGQGVGTEAFF	TGTGCCAGCAGTTACCCCGGACAGGGAGTAGGGACTGAAGCTTTCTTT	TRBJ1-1	TRBV6-5	TRBD1	many
CASSLGTSGRSYEQYF	TGTGCCAGCTCACTTGGGACTAGCGGGAGGTCCTACGAGCAGTACTTC	TRBJ2-7	TRBV18	TRBD2	many
CASKPSTGGGGGTEAFF	TGTGCCAGCAAACCGTCGACAGGTGGAGGTGGGGGAACTGAAGCTTTCTTT	TRBJ1-1	TRBV6-2/TRBV6-3	NA	many
CASSSRQTSTDTQYF	TGTGCCAGCAGTTCAAGACAGACTAGCACAGATACGCAGTATTTT	TRBJ2-3	TRBV27	NA	many
CASSLEVGRTGELFF	TGTGCCAGCAGCTTAGAAGTCGGGCGGACCGGGGAGCTGTTTTTT	TRBJ2-2	TRBV11-3	NA	many